This T cell receptor (beta chain) was identified in a study of cytomegalovirus exposure and HLA in healthy donors. Study observations and caveats: Associated with HLA alleles at 0.05 false discovery rate in a later analysis were about 17,000 TCR beta sequences. In a later analysis, compared with equally common non-associated chains, HLA-associated beta chains were more expanded.

Points on this clone: What it recognizes is unknown.

Looked up from germline, CDR1 is SGHNT and CDR2 is YYREEE (reference sequence). Losses at the gene ends were 0 bases for V and 0 bases for J; bases not matched to a gene: 7. The CDR3 is made up of 19 amino acids. With 60 Vbeta and 13 Jbeta primers, the PCR was carried out. Clones were sequenced by immunoSEQ multiplex PCR, and TCRdb holds only the in-frame ones, with some missing. The sample records about 190,000 clones, roughly 80% being singletons. This chain joins TRBV5-4 and TRBJ2-2, with 11 bases matching TRBD2. This receptor was obtained from a man aged 35 to 55 in good health and CMV-seropositive. The sample comprised PBMCs. CDR3: CASSLGPPSGGPNTGELFF. The DNA of the CDR3 is TGTGCCAGCAGCTTGGGACCCCCTAGCGGGGGGCCGAACACCGGGGAGCTGTTTTTT.